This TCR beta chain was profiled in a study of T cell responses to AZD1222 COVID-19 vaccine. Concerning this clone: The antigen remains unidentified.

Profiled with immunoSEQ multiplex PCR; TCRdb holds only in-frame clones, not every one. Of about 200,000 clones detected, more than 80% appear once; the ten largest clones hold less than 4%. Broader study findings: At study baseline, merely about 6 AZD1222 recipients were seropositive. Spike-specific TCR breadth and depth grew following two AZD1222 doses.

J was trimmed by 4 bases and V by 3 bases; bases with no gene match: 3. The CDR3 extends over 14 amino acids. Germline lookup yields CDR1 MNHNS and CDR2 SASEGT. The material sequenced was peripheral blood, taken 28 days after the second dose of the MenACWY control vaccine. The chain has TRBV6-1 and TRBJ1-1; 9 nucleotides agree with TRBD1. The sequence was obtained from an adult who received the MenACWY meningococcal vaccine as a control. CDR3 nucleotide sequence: TGTGCCAGCAGTGAGGACAGGGGCGGCACTGAAGCTTTCTTT. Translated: CASSEDRGGTEAFF.